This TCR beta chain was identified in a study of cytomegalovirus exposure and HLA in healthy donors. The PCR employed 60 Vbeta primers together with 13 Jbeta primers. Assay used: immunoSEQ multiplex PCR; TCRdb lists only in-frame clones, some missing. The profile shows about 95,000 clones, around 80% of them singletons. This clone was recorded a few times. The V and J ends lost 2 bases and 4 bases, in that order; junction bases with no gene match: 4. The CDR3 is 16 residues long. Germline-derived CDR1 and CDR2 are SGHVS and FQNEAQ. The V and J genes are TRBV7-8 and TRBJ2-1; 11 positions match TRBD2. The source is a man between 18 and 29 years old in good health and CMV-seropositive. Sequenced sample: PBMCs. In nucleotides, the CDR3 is TGTGCCAGCAGCTTACGTCCTAGCGGGGGGTACAATGAGCAGTTCTTC. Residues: CASSLRPSGGYNEQFF.